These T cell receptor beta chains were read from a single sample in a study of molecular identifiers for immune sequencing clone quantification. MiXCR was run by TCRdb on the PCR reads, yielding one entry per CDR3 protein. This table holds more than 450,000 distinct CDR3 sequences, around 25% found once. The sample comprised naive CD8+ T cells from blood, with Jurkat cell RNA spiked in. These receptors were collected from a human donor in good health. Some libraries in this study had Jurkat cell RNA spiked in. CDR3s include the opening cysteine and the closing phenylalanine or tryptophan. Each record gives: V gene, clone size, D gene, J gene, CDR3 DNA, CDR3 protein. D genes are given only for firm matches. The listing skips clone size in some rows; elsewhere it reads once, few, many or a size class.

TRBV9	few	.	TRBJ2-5	TGTGCCAGCAGCCCAAGGGACACCCGAAAGGAGACCCAGTACTTC	CASSPRDTRKETQYF
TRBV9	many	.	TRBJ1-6	TGTGCCAGCAGCTCGCGGGAGACGTATTCACCCCTCCACTTT	CASSSRETYSPLHF
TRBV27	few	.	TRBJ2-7	TGTGCCAGCAGTTTATACACAGGGCGCGAGCAGTACTTC	CASSLYTGREQYF
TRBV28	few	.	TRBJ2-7	TGTGCCAGCAGTCTGGGACGGGACCCAGAATACGAGCAGTACTTC	CASSLGRDPEYEQYF
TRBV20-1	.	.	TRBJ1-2	TGCAGTGCAGGGGCAACCGGGCACTATGGCTACACCTTC	CSAGATGHYGYTF
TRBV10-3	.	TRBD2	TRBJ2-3	TGTGCCATCAGTGAGCCGGGACTAGGGAAGTGTTTT	CAISEPGLGKCF
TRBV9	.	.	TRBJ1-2	TGTGCCAGCCGCGTAGCGGGCAGGCGGGGCTACCCCTTC	CASRVAGRRGYPF
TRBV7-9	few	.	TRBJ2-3	TGTGCCAGCAGCTTACAGGGGCCAGGCACAGATACGCAGTATTTT	CASSLQGPGTDTQYF
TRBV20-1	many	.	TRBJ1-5	TGCAGTGCTAGTTCCCACAGGGAAAATCAGCCCCAGCATTTT	CSASSHRENQPQHF
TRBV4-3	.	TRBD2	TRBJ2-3	TGCGCCAGCAGCCAGAGGATAGCGGGGGATCGGACAGATACGCAGTATTTT	CASSQRIAGDRTDTQYF
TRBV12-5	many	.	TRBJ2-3	TGTGCTAGTGGTTTGGCAGTTCGGACAGATACGCAGTATTTT	CASGLAVRTDTQYF
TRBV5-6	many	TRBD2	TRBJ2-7	TGTGCCAGCAGCTTGGCGGGAGGGCCTGCCGAGCAGTACTTC	CASSLAGGPAEQYF
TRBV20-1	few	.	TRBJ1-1	TGCAGTGCTAGAGATCCCGGCTCACCGAGCACTGAAGCTTTCTTT	CSARDPGSPSTEAFF
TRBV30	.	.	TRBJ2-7	TGTGCCTGGAGTGTAGGCTCAGTATCTAGCGAGCAGTACTTC	CAWSVGSVSSEQYF
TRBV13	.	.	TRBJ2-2	TGTGCCAGCAGCTTTAAGGGCGGGGCCGGGGCGCTGTTTTTT	CASSFKGGAGALFF
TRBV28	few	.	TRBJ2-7	TGTGCCAGCAGTGTCCTGGGGGTCGGGAACTACGAGCAGTACTTC	CASSVLGVGNYEQYF
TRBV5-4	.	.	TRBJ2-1	TGTGCCAGCAGCTTGTGGGACTACAATGAGCAGTTCTTC	CASSLWDYNEQFF
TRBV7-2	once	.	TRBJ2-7	TGTGCCAGCAGCTTAGAAAGAAACGAGCAGTACTTC	CASSLERNEQYF
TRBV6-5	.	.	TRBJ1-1	TGTGCCAGCAGTTACGCCGGCTACACTGAAGCTTTCTTT	CASSYAGYTEAFF
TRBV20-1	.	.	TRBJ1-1	TGCAGTGCTATGGGAACTATGGACACTGAAGCTTTCTTT	CSAMGTMDTEAFF
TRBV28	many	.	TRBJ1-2	TGTGCCAGCAGTTTACCAGAAAGCTATGGCTACACCTTC	CASSLPESYGYTF
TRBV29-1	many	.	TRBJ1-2	TGCAGCGCCCCCGACAGGTCTTATGGCTACACCTTC	CSAPDRSYGYTF
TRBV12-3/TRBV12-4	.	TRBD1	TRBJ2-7	TGTGCCAGCAGATTGAGACAGGGAAGCTCCTACGAGCAGTACTTC	CASRLRQGSSYEQYF
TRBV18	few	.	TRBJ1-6	TGTGCCAGCTCACCACCAGGTCAACCTAATTCACCCCTCCACTTT	CASSPPGQPNSPLHF
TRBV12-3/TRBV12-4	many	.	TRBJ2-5	TGTGCCAGCAAGCCCGGGGGCCCGTACCAAGAGACCCAGTACTTC	CASKPGGPYQETQYF
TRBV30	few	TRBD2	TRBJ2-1	TGTGCCTGGAGCCAAACTAGCGGGACCTTCGATGAGCAGTTCTTC	CAWSQTSGTFDEQFF
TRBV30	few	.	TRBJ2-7	TGTGCCTGGAGACCCACCCGGGGCCGGAACTACGAGCAGTACTTC	CAWRPTRGRNYEQYF
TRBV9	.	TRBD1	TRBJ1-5	TGTGCCAGCAGCCCGGACAGGGGGCCGGGTCAGCCCCAGCATTTT	CASSPDRGPGQPQHF
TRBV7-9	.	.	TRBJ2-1	TGTGCCAGCAGCTTACCGGCTAGCCGGAGGAATGAGCAGTTCTTC	CASSLPASRRNEQFF
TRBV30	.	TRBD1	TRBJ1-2	TGTGCCTGGAGTGAGGGAGCGGGACAGGGTACTTTCGGCTACACCTTC	CAWSEGAGQGTFGYTF
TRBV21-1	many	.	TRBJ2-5	TGTGCCAGCAGCCCTCTGGGGGTCTGTGAGACCCAGTACTTC	CASSPLGVCETQYF
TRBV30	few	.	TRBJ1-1	TGTGCCTGTGACTCGCCTTTGGGGGCTTTCTTT	CACDSPLGAFF